Reported below is one TCR beta chain. Its target is unknown. The data were obtained in a study of cytomegalovirus exposure and HLA in healthy donors. Regarding the study as a whole: A later analysis reportedly identified an Asian-associated ancestry cluster as carrying fewer N-insertions than the roughly 670-donor mean. The authors later found most CMV-associated TCR beta chains appeared HLA-restricted. CMV serostatus was the only recorded immune exposure for donors. Likely technical artifact: a cluster of highly shared sequence variants.

CDR1 and CDR2 (germline): SGHTS, YDEGEE. The CDR3 runs 16 residues. Trimming removed 4 bases from V and 0 bases from J, with 14 bases in between. It was with 60 Vbeta and 13 Jbeta primers that the PCR ran. Some clones are missing from TCRdb's copy, which holds only in-frame ones; the method was immunoSEQ multiplex PCR. Of approximately 200,000 clones in the sample, approximately 80% were seen once. The specimen was PBMCs. This chain connects TRBV5-8 to TRBJ1-3; maybe TRBD1 (6 bases). The sequence came from a boy aged 2-9 years in good health and CMV-seronegative. The CDR3 here is CASSHPGALSGNTIYF. DNA for the CDR3: TGTGCCAGCAGCCATCCAGGGGCGCTCTCTGGAAACACCATATATTTT.